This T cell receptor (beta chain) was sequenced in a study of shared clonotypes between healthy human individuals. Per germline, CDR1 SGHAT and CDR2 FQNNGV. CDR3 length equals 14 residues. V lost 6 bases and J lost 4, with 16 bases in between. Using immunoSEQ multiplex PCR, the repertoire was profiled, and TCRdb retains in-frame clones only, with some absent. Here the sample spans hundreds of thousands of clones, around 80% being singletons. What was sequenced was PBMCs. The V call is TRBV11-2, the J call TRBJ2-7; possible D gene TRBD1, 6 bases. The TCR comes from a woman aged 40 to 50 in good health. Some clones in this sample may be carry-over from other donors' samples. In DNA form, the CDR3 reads TGTGCCAGCAGTGTACAGGGATGGAAGTACGAGCAGTACTTC. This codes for CASSVQGWKYEQYF.